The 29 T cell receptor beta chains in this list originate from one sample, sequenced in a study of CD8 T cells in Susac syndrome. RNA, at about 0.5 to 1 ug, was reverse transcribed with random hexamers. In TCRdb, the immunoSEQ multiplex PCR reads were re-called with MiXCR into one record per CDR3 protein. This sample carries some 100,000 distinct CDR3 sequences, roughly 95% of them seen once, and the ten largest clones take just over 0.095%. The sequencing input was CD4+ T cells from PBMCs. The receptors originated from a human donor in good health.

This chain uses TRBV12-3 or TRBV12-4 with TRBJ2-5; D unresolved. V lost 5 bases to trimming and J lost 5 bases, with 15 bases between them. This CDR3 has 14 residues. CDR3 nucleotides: TGTGCCAGCAGTCACCCTGCACCGGAGGAGACCCAGTACTTC. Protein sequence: CASSHPAPEETQYF.

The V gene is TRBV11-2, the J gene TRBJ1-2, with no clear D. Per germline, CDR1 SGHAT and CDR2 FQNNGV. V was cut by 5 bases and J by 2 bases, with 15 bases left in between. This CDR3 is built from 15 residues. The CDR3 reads CASSTFKGQNYGYTF. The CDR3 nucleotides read TGTGCCAGCAGCACGTTTAAAGGGCAAAACTATGGCTACACCTTC.

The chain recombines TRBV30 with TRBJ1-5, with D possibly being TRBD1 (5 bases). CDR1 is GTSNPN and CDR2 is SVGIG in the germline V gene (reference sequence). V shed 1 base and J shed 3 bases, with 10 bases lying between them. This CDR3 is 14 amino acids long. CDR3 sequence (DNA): TGTGCCTGGAGTGAATCACAGGACAATCAGCCCCAGCATTTT. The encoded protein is CAWSESQDNQPQHF.

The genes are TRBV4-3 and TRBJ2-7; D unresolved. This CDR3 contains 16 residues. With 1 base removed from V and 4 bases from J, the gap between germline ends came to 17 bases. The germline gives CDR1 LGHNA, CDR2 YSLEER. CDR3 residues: CASSQVSSSYQYEQYF. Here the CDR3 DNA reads TGCGCCAGCAGCCAAGTTTCCTCTTCCTATCAGTACGAGCAGTACTTC.

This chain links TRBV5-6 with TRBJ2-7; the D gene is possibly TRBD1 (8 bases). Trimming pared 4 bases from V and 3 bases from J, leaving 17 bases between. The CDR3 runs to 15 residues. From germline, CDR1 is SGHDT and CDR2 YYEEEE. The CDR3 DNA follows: TGTGCCAGCAGCGGAATACAGGGGGGGTTCTACGAGCAGTACTTC. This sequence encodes CASSGIQGGFYEQYF.

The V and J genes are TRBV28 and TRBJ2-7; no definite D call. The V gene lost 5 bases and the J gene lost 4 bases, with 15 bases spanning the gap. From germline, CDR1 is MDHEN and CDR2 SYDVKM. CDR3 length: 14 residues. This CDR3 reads CASSVPTLSYEQYF. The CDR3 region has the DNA TGTGCCAGCAGTGTCCCCACCTTGAGTTACGAGCAGTACTTC. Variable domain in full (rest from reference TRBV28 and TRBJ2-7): DVKVTQSSRYLVKRTGEKVFLECVQDMDHENMFWYRQDPGLGLRLIYFSYDVKMKEKGDIPEGYSVSREKKERFSLILESASTNQTSMYLCASSVPTLSYEQYFGPGTRLTVT.

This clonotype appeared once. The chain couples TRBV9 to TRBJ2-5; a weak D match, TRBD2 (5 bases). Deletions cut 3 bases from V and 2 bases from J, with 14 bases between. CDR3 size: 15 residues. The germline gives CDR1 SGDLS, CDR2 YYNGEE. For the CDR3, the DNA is TGTGCCAGCAGCGCTTCCGCGGGCAGTCAAGAGACCCAGTACTTC. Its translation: CASSASAGSQETQYF.

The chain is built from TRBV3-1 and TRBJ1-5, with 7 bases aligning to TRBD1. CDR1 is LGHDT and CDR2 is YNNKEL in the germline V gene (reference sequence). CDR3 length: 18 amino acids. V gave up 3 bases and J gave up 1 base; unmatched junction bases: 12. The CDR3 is CASSHSLNRGTSNQPQHF. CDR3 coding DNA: TGTGCCAGCAGCCATTCCCTGAACAGGGGAACGAGCAATCAGCCCCAGCATTTT.

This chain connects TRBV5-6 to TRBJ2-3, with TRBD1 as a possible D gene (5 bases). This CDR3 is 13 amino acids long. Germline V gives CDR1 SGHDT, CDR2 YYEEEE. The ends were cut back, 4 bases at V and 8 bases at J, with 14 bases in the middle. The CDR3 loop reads CASSLTETATQYF. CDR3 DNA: TGTGCCAGCAGCCTGACAGAGACTGCTACGCAGTATTTT.

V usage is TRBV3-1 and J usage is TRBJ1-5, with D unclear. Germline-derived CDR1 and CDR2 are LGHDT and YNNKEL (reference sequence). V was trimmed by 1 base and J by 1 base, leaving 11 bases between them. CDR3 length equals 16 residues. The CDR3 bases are TGTGCCAGCAGCCAAGGTGGGGTAGGGAGCAATCAGCCCCAGCATTTT. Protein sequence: CASSQGGVGSNQPQHF. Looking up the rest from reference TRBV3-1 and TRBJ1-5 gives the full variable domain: DTAVSQTPKYLVTQMGNDKSIKCEQNLGHDTMYWYKQDSKKFLKIMFSYNNKELIINETVPNRFSPKSPDKAHLNLHINSLELGDSAVYFCASSQGGVGSNQPQHFGDGTRLSIL.

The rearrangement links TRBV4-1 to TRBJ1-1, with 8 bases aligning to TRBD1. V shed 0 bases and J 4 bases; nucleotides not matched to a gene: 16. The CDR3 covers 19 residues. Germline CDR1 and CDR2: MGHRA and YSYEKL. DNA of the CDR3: TGCGCCAGCAGCCAAGATTTTCTTGGGGCAGGGGGCGTTTTCACTGAAGCTTTCTTT. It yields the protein CASSQDFLGAGGVFTEAFF.

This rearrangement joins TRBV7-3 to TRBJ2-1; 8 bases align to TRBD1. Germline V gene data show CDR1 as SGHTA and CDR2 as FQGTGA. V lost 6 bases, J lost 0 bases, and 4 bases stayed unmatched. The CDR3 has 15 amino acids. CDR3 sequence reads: CASSPDRGSYNEQFF. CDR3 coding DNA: TGTGCCAGCAGTCCAGACAGGGGCTCCTACAATGAGCAGTTCTTC.

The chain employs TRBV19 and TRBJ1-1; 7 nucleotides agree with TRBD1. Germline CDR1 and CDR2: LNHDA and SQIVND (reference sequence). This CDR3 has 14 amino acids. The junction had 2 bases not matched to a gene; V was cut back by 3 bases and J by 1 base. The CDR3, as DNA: TGTGCCAGTAGTATCGGGACAGAGAACACTGAAGCTTTCTTT. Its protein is CASSIGTENTEAFF.

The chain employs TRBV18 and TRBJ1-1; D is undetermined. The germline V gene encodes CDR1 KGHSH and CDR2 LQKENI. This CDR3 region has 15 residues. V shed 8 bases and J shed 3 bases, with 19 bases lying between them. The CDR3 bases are TGTGCCAGCCAACCCCTCGGGAGTGAGGACACTGAAGCTTTCTTT. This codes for CASQPLGSEDTEAFF.

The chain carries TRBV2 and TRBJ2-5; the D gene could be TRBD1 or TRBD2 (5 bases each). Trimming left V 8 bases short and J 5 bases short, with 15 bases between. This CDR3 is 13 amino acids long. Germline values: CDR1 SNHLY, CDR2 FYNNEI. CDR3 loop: CASARGARETQYF. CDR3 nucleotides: TGTGCCAGCGCTCGAGGGGCCAGGGAGACCCAGTACTTC. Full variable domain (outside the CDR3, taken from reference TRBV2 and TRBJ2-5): EPEVTQTPSHQVTQMGQEVILRCVPISNHLYFYWYRQILGQKVEFLVSFYNNEISEKSEIFDDQFSVERPDGSNFTLKIRSTKLEDSAMYFCASARGARETQYFGPGTRLLVL.

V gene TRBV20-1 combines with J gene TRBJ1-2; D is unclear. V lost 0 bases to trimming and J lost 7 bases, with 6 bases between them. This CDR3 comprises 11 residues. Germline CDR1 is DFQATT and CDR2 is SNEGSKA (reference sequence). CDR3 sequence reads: CSAREGSGYTF. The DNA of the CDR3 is TGCAGTGCTAGAGAAGGGAGTGGCTACACCTTC.

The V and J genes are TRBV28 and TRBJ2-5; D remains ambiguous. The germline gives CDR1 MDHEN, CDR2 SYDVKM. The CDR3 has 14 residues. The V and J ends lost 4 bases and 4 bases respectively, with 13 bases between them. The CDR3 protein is CASSSPVRRETQYF. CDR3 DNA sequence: TGTGCCAGCAGTTCCCCGGTGAGGAGAGAGACCCAGTACTTC. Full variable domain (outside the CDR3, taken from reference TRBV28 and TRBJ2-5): DVKVTQSSRYLVKRTGEKVFLECVQDMDHENMFWYRQDPGLGLRLIYFSYDVKMKEKGDIPEGYSVSREKKERFSLILESASTNQTSMYLCASSSPVRRETQYFGPGTRLLVL.

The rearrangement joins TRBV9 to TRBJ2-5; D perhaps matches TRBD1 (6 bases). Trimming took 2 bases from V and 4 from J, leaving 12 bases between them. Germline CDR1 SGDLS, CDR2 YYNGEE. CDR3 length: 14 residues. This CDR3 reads CASSVRDIGETQYF. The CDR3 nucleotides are TGTGCCAGCAGCGTTAGGGACATCGGAGAGACCCAGTACTTC.

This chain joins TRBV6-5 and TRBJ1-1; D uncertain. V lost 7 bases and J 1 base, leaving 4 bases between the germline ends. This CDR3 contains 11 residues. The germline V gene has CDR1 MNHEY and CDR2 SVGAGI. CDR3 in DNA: TGTGCCAGCATCCGGAACACTGAAGCTTTCTTT. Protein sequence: CASIRNTEAFF.

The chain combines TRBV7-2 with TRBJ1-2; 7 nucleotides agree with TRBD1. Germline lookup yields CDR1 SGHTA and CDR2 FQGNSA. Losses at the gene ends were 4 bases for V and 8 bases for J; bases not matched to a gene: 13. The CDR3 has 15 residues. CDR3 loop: CASSSTTNRGVGYTF. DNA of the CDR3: TGTGCCAGCAGCTCGACTACAAACAGGGGAGTGGGCTACACCTTC.

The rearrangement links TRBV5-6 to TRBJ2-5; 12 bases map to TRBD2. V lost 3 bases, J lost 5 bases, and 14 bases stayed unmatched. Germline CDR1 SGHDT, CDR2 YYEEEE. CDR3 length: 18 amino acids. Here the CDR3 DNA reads TGTGCCAGCAGCTCTCCGGGGTGGCTAGCGGGGGGGCACGAGACCCAGTACTTC. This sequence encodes CASSSPGWLAGGHETQYF.

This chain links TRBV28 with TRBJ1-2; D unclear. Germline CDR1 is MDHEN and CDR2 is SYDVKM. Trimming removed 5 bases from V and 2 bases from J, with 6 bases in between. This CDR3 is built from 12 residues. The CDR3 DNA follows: TGTGCCAGCAGTGCCACGAACTATGGCTACACCTTC. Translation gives CASSATNYGYTF.

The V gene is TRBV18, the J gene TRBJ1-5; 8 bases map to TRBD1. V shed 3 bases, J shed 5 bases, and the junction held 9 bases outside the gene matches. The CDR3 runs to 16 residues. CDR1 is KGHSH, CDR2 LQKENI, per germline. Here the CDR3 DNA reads TGTGCCAGCTCACCGGTAGGCGGACAGGGCTATCAGCCCCAGCATTTT. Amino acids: CASSPVGGQGYQPQHF. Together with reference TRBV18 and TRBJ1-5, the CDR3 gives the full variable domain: NAGVMQNPRHLVRRRGQEARLRCSPMKGHSHVYWYRQLPEEGLKFMVYLQKENIIDESGMPKERFSAEFPKEGPSILRIQQVVRGDSAAYFCASSPVGGQGYQPQHFGDGTRLSIL.

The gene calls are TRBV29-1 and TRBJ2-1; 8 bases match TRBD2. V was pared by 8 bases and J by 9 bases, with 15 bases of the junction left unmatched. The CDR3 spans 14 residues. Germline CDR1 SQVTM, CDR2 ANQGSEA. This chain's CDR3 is CSSFWAGGLGEQFF. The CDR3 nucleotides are TGCAGCTCCTTCTGGGCGGGAGGATTGGGTGAGCAGTTCTTC.

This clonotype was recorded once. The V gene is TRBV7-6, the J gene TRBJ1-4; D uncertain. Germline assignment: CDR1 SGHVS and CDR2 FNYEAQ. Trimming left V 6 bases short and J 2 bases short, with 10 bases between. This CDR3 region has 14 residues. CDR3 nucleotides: TGTGCCAGCAGGAGGGAGCGGACTAATGAAAAACTGTTTTTT. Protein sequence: CASRRERTNEKLFF.

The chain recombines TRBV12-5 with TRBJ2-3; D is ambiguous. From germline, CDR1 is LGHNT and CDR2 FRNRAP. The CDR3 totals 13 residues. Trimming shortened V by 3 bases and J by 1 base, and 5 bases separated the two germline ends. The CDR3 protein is CASGLARTDTQYF. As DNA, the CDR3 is TGTGCTAGTGGTTTAGCGCGCACAGATACGCAGTATTTT.

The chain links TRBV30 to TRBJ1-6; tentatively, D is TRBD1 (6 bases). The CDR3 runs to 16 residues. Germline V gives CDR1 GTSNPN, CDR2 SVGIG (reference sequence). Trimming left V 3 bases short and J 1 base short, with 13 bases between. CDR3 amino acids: CAWSLGGASYNSPLHF. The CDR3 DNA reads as TGTGCCTGGAGCCTAGGGGGAGCGTCCTATAATTCACCCCTCCACTTT.

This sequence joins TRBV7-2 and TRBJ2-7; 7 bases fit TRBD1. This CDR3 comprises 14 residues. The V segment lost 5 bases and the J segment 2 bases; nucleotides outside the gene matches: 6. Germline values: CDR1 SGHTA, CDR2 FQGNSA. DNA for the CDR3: TGTGCCAGCAGCCGCCGGGACAGTGCCTACGAGCAGTACTTC. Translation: CASSRRDSAYEQYF.

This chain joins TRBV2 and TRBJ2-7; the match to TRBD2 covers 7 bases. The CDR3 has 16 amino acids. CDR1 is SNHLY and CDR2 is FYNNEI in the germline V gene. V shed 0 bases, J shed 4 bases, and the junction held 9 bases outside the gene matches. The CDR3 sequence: CASSEAGPGGKYEQYF. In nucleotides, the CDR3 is TGTGCCAGCAGTGAAGCGGGACCGGGAGGCAAGTACGAGCAGTACTTC. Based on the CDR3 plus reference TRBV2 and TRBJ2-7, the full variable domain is EPEVTQTPSHQVTQMGQEVILRCVPISNHLYFYWYRQILGQKVEFLVSFYNNEISEKSEIFDDQFSVERPDGSNFTLKIRSTKLEDSAMYFCASSEAGPGGKYEQYFGPGTRLTVT.